The count of the clone carrying this TCR beta chain is one. CDR3 length equals 14 residues. In germline, CDR1 is LNHDA, CDR2 SQIVND (reference sequence). Trimming cost V 5 bases and J 5 bases; bases outside gene matches: 7. The entry originates in a study of T cell changes during pregnancy in multiple sclerosis. Libraries were prepared by immunoSEQ multiplex PCR; TCRdb keeps only in-frame clonotypes and omits some of them. The table records about 34,000 clones, about 90% of them present only once. The sample consisted of CD8+ T cells from peripheral blood mononuclear cells, taken in the third trimester of pregnancy. The chain joins TRBV19 to TRBJ1-2; TRBD1 agrees at 8 bases. This TCR was recovered from a female donor with multiple sclerosis, enrolled in a pregnancy study. The CDR3 nucleotides are TGTGCCAGTAGTCCCCGGACAGGGAAATATGGCTACACCTTC. This translates into CASSPRTGKYGYTF.